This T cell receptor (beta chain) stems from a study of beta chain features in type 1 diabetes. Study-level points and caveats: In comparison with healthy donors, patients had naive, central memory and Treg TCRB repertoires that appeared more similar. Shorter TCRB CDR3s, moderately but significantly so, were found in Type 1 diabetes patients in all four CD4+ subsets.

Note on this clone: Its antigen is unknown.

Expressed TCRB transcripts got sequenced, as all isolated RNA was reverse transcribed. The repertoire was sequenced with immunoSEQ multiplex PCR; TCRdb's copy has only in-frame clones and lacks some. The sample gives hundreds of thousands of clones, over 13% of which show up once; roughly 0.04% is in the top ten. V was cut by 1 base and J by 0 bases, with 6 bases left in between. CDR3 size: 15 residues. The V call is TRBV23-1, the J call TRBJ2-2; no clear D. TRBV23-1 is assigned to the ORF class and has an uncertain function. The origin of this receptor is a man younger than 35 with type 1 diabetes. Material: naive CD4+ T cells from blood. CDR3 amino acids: CASSQFTSNTGELFF. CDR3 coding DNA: TGCGCCAGCAGTCAATTCACTTCGAACACCGGGGAGCTGTTTTTT.